The T cell receptor beta chain under discussion was sequenced for a study of B cell selection in AIRE deficiency. Study-wide results and limits: Healthy donors alone shared under 35% of approximately 3,500 Treg sequences; patients alone about 9.1%. Healthy Tconv contained about 35% of shared healthy Treg sequences; only TCRbeta sequenced. Roughly 29% of healthy-shared Treg TCRbeta sequences appeared in patient Tconv cells.

This CDR3 region has 17 residues. The V and J ends lost 3 bases and 5 bases, in that order; junction bases with no gene match: 11. CDR1 is SGHRS and CDR2 is YFSETQ in the germline V gene. On this clone: Its antigen remains unidentified.

Conventional CD4 T cells were sorted as CD4+CD127+ cells. Healthy unrelated donors supplied the control samples. Assay used: immunoSEQ multiplex PCR; TCRdb lists only in-frame clones, some missing. The sample yields 20,000 to 30,000 clones, 95% to 98% seen once. This chain uses TRBV5-1 with TRBJ2-1, with TRBD1 matching 10 bases. The sequencing sample was made of CD4+CD127+ conventional T cells sorted from PBMCs. This receptor was identified in a human donor in good health. DNA for the CDR3: TGCGCCAGCAGCTGGGTTCCCCCGGGACAGGGGAACAATGAGCAGTTCTTC. Translation: CASSWVPPGQGNNEQFF. Complete variable domain (other parts from reference TRBV5-1 and TRBJ2-1): KAGVTQTPRYLIKTRGQQVTLSCSPISGHRSVSWYQQTPGQGLQFLFEYFSETQRNKGNFPGRFSGRQFSNSRSEMNVSTLELGDSALYLCASSWVPPGQGNNEQFFGPGTRLTVL.